This T cell receptor beta chain originates from a study of blood T cell repertoires in COVID-19 (dated by TCRdb to 2018 to 2021). Context from the whole study: Collaborator samples came from the United States, Italy and Spain and covered acute and convalescent phases of COVID-19. The repertoires were released in a freely available public database intended as a resource for research on the immune response to SARS-CoV-2. Deeply sampled blood TCRbeta repertoires from subjects exposed to, actively infected with, or recovered from COVID-19 were included in the dataset. Samples were obtained from the ongoing ImmuneRACE study (first 160 participants) and from 1,254 subjects provided by 6 global collaborators. Where HLA class I and class II types were available, the types were taken from metadata supplied by the sample provider, not from assay-based typing. Sample metadata almost always included a de-identified subject ID, COVID-19 status, age in years and sex. The material from the prospective study consisted of cDNA or gDNA derived from T cells, B-cell-depleted T cells, or PBMCs. Results and caveats for the whole study, not just this receptor: How much clinical and demographic metadata was included differed by source and by participant, and the metadata was provided uncurated.

This clone was recorded once. Its antigen is currently not known. Nothing much larger sits one base from this clone, and base qualities are not available. Per the germline V gene, SGHAT is the CDR1 and FQNNGV is the CDR2. Its CDR3 holds 18 amino acids, cysteine through phenylalanine. Solely the CDR3 DNA is kept, with 54 bases framed from the first base. After removal of 2 bases from V and 7 bases from J, the junction retains 14 bases not matched to a gene. TCRbeta CDR3 regions were amplified from genomic DNA by means of the immunoSEQ Assay, a bias-controlled multiplex PCR. The source study handled its data this way. The number of nucleated cells in each sample was estimated from the amplification of reference gene primers within the assay. To quantify the absolute abundance of each unique TCRbeta CDR3 rearrangement, sequence reads were collapsed and filtered. For each sample, productive Simpson clonality was calculated as the square root of Simpson's diversity index across productive rearrangements. Sourced from immuneACCESS, this table was stored by TCRdb with only in-frame sequences that have V and J called. A share of the clones is absent; for the studies checked, an unresolved V gene accounts for under half, and the remainder has no known explanation. The DNA was the basis for D and trimming; V, J and clone size are from that table. This sample gives some 62,000 clones in total; more than 80% of them show up just once. Under 20% of the sample comes from the top ten.

One collaborating source in Seattle enrolled patients during active infection and followed them longitudinally through the course of disease. Each collaborating institution followed its own protocols to collect whole blood in K2EDTA tubes. Collaborator samples were shipped for TCRbeta analysis as frozen whole blood, isolated PBMCs, or DNA extracted from either sample type. Sequencing used peripheral blood. The sequence was obtained from a woman aged 55-70 years with COVID-19, enrolled during active disease. This chain joins TRBV11-2 to TRBJ2-1, with 10 central nucleotides matching TRBD2. This receptor carries the CDR3 CASSLRLAGVIGGNEQFF. The sequence in DNA is TGTGCCAGCAGCTTACGCCTAGCGGGAGTAATCGGGGGAAATGAGCAGTTCTTC.